What follows describes a single TCR beta chain. The source of the sample is a study of blood T cell repertoires in COVID-19. Study background: Material from acute and convalescent COVID-19 was sourced from the United States, Italy and Spain. Sample material is recorded as cDNA or gDNA derived from T cells, B-cell-depleted T cells, or PBMCs.

Original handling: Using reference gene primer amplification, nucleated cell counts were estimated. Only in-frame clones appear in the TCRdb table, and some are missing; sequencing was by immunoSEQ multiplex PCR. Clone size and the V and J calls come from that table; the DNA yielded D and trimming. There are more than 250,000 clones in the sample; approximately 86% occur only once, and around 3.6% lies in the top ten. Sequenced material: peripheral blood. The TCR sequence derives from a man between 18 and 29 years old with active or convalescent COVID-19.

CDR3 sequence (DNA): TGTGCCAGCAGCCGACTTACAGGGCAATCAGTGAGCTCCTACGAGCAGTACTTC. It is translated as CASSRLTGQSVSSYEQYF. This chain joins TRBV7-9 and TRBJ2-7, with D possibly TRBD1 on 6 matching bases. The V gene's germline CDR1 is SEHNR and CDR2 FQNEAQ (reference sequence). V was pared by 5 bases and J by 0 bases, with 23 bases between. CDR3 length: 18 amino acids.